This T cell receptor beta chain is from a study of T cell changes during pregnancy in multiple sclerosis (dated by TCRdb to between 2017 and 2020). Regarding the complete study: Changes in the T cell repertoire over the course of pregnancy were examined in this study in women with multiple sclerosis.

On this clone itself: This receptor's antigen is unknown. Base qualities are not at hand, and no much larger clone is one base apart.

CDR3 length: 13 amino acids, cysteine to phenylalanine. Only the CDR3 DNA is retained, 39 bases long and in frame from the first base. After removal of 2 bases from V and 7 bases from J, the junction retains 2 bases not matched to a gene. CDR1 SQVTM and CDR2 ANQGSEA are derived from the germline V gene. The method behind the library was the immunoSEQ multiplex PCR assay. TCRdb re-hosts the immuneACCESS table, in-frame sequences only. Its copies lack some clones; in the studies checked, an unresolved V gene accounts for under half of them, and the cause for the rest is not known. A total of 65,000 to 85,000 clones appear in this sample, around nine tenths of them only once. Jointly, the top ten make up roughly 0.3% of the sample.

Sequencing was performed on CD4+ T cells from peripheral blood mononuclear cells, taken after pregnancy. The sequence joins TRBV29-1 to TRBJ2-2; the central 9 bases match TRBD1. The receptor was derived from a female donor with multiple sclerosis, enrolled in a pregnancy study. The DNA is TGCAGCGTTGAAACAGGGGGCGGCGGGGAGCTGTTTTTT. Its coded protein is CSVETGGGGELFF.